Each of the 17 T cell receptor beta chains below was sequenced from the same sample in a study of T cell changes during pregnancy in multiple sclerosis. TCRdb's copy holds only in-frame clones and misses some; the assay was immunoSEQ multiplex PCR. Of 50,000 or so clones in the sample, roughly 94% are singletons; the top ten hold 0.58%. The sample consisted of CD4+ T cells from peripheral blood mononuclear cells, taken in the second trimester of pregnancy. These TCRs come from a female donor with multiple sclerosis, enrolled in a pregnancy study.

Details on this clone: Other DNA sequences in the same sample also yield this CDR3. The CDR3 region is CASSFRTSGRETQYF. CDR3 nucleotides: TGTGCCAGCAGCTTCCGGACTAGCGGGAGGGAGACCCAGTACTTC. V and J are TRBV7-2 and TRBJ2-5, with 14 bases lining up with TRBD2. Losses at the gene ends were 3 bases for V and 5 bases for J; bases not matched to a gene: 2. Germline V gives CDR1 SGHTA, CDR2 FQGNSA. This CDR3 has 15 residues.

CDR3 sequence: CASSGLPSGNTIYF. In nucleotides, the CDR3 is TGTGCCAGCAGCGGTCTTCCCTCTGGAAACACCATATATTTT. The J gene is TRBJ1-3, the V gene TRBV27; no definite D call. Germline V gene lookup returns CDR1 MNHEY and CDR2 SMNVEV (reference sequence). The CDR3 length is 14 residues. V shed 6 bases and J shed 0 bases, with 9 bases lying between them.

This chain uses TRBV18 with TRBJ2-3; TRBD2 matches at 8 bases. V shed 8 bases and J 0 bases; nucleotides not matched to a gene: 4. CDR3 size: 14 residues. Germline-derived CDR1 and CDR2 are KGHSH and LQKENI. For the CDR3, the DNA is TGTGCCAGCACCGGGGGGGATAGCACAGATACGCAGTATTTT. Protein: CASTGGDSTDTQYF.

The V gene is TRBV2, the J gene TRBJ1-2; D ambiguous. CDR3 length equals 13 residues. Trimming cost V 0 bases and J 2 bases, with 4 bases left between them. Germline V gene sequence: CDR1 SNHLY, CDR2 FYNNEI. The CDR3 spells CASSEARNYGYTF. The CDR3 coding sequence is TGTGCCAGCAGTGAAGCGCGCAACTATGGCTACACCTTC.

This rearrangement joins TRBV19 to TRBJ2-1, with a possible D match to TRBD1 (6 bases). This CDR3 comprises 16 residues. Between the trimmed V and J ends, which lost 3 bases and 2 bases, there was a span of 14 bases. Germline CDR1 LNHDA, CDR2 SQIVND (reference sequence). The CDR3 region has the DNA TGTGCCAGTAGTATCCCCATAGGGGGTACCTACAATGAGCAGTTCTTC. Protein product: CASSIPIGGTYNEQFF.

A word on this clone: Other nucleotide sequences in the sample specify the same CDR3. The gene calls are TRBV10-3 and TRBJ2-7; 7 positions agree with TRBD2. The germline gives CDR1 ENHRY, CDR2 SYGVKD. The CDR3 has 15 amino acids. After removal of 4 bases from V and 0 bases from J, the junction contained 6 bases not matched to a gene. CDR3 residues: CAISVPPGGSYEQYF. In DNA form, the CDR3 reads TGTGCCATCAGTGTTCCTCCGGGGGGCTCCTACGAGCAGTACTTC.

The CDR3 DNA reads as TGTGCCAGCCGGGAAGACACTGAAGCTTTCTTT. Translated: CASREDTEAFF. The rearrangement links TRBV25-1 to TRBJ1-1; D gene uncertain. Germline CDR1 MGHDK, CDR2 SYGVNS. The CDR3 is 11 residues long. The V gene lost 8 bases and the J gene lost 3 bases, with 7 bases spanning the gap.

V and J are TRBV15 and TRBJ2-5, with a possible D match to TRBD1 (7 bases). This CDR3 comprises 15 residues. Germline V lookup: CDR1 LNHNV, CDR2 YYDKDF (reference sequence). Trimming left V 5 bases short and J 4 bases short, with 17 bases between. The DNA for the CDR3 is TGTGCCACCAGCGCACAGGGGTGGGGGGCAGAGACCCAGTACTTC. It specifies CATSAQGWGAETQYF.

The chain links TRBV27 to TRBJ1-1, with 8 bases identical to TRBD1. From germline, CDR1 is MNHEY and CDR2 SMNVEV (reference sequence). Losses at the gene ends were 6 bases for V and 2 bases for J; bases not matched to a gene: 14. CDR3 length equals 17 residues. CDR3 sequence (DNA): TGTGCCAGCAGACAGGACAGGGCCCCGAGAAGTAACACTGAAGCTTTCTTT. This gives the protein CASRQDRAPRSNTEAFF.

The rearrangement uses TRBV7-2 and TRBJ2-5; D not certain. Trimming stripped 5 bases from V and 0 bases from J, with 10 bases between. The germline V gene has CDR1 SGHTA and CDR2 FQGNSA. The CDR3 runs 14 residues. CDR3 residues: CASSPGGYQETQYF. CDR3 coding DNA: TGTGCCAGCAGCCCCGGCGGCTACCAAGAGACCCAGTACTTC. Looking up the rest from reference TRBV7-2 and TRBJ2-5 gives the full variable domain: GAGVSQSPSNKVTEKGKDVELRCDPISGHTALYWYRQSLGQGLEFLIYFQGNSAPDKSGLPSDRFSAERTGGSVSTLTIQRTQQEDSAVYLCASSPGGYQETQYFGPGTRLLVL.

This chain uses TRBV7-9 with TRBJ2-1; tentative D call: TRBD2 (5 bases). Deletions cut 2 bases from V and 11 bases from J, with 22 bases between. The length of the CDR3 is 16 residues. Germline V gene sequence: CDR1 SEHNR, CDR2 FQNEAQ (reference sequence). CDR3 coding DNA: TGTGCCAGCAGCTTATCGGGTTCAGCGGCCGCAATGAAGCAGTTCTTC. It is translated as CASSLSGSAAAMKQFF.

The chain links TRBV14 to TRBJ2-1; a possible D gene is TRBD2 (6 bases). CDR3 length: 14 amino acids. Germline CDR1 and CDR2: SGHDN and FVKESK. Trimming took 1 base from V and 9 from J, leaving 13 bases between them. The CDR3 reads CASSQVRVSGEQFF. The CDR3 nucleotides are TGTGCCAGCAGCCAAGTCAGGGTTAGCGGTGAGCAGTTCTTC.

The V and J genes are TRBV11-3 and TRBJ1-6; 7 bases agree with TRBD1. Unmatched junction bases numbered 2, after V lost 0 bases and J lost 6 bases. CDR3 length equals 15 residues. Looked up from germline, CDR1 is SGHNT and CDR2 is YENEEA. The CDR3 DNA reads as TGTGCCAGCAGCTTAGACCAGGGGGGTAATTCACCCCTCCACTTT. Residues: CASSLDQGGNSPLHF.

The rearrangement links TRBV23-1 to TRBJ2-3, with D maybe TRBD1 (5 bases). TRBV23-1 carries the ORF label, with uncertain function. This CDR3 is 13 amino acids long. V lost 3 bases and J 4 bases, leaving 8 bases between the germline ends. CDR3 sequence: CASSHQGSDTQYF. The CDR3 DNA sequence: TGCGCCAGCAGTCACCAGGGCTCAGATACGCAGTATTTT.

This chain uses TRBV6-6 with TRBJ2-2, with 7 positions matching TRBD1. Trimming at V came to 6 bases and at J to 3 bases, leaving 10 bases not matched to a gene. This CDR3 region has 16 residues. Germline CDR1 MNHNY, CDR2 SVGAGI (reference sequence). CDR3 sequence: CASRGFITGDTGELFF. The CDR3 coding sequence is TGTGCCAGCAGGGGTTTTATCACAGGGGACACCGGGGAGCTGTTTTTT.

The chain carries TRBV30 and TRBJ2-5, with TRBD2 identical over 9 bases. CDR1 GTSNPN and CDR2 SVGIG come from the germline V gene (reference sequence). J was trimmed by 5 bases and V by 0 bases; bases with no gene match: 13. CDR3 length: 17 amino acids. CDR3: CAWSVGSGRGGRETQYF. In DNA form, the CDR3 reads TGTGCCTGGAGTGTAGGGTCCGGGCGGGGGGGCCGCGAGACCCAGTACTTC.

The chain couples TRBV20-1 to TRBJ1-1; unclear D gene. The CDR3 runs to 11 residues. Trimming cost V 6 bases and J 1 base, with 6 bases left between them. Germline CDR1 is DFQATT and CDR2 is SNEGSKA (reference sequence). CDR3 DNA: TGCAGTGCGAAGCAGAACACTGAAGCTTTCTTT. It yields the protein CSAKQNTEAFF.